One T cell receptor beta chain is described in this entry. Its cognate antigen is unknown. In germline, CDR1 is SGHVS, CDR2 FQNEAQ. This CDR3 comprises 16 residues. The J segment lost 7 bases and the V segment lost 0 bases, leaving 6 bases of the junction unmatched. Generated by immunoSEQ multiplex PCR, the TCRdb table keeps only in-frame clones and is missing some. In the table there are around 61,000 clones, around four fifths of which are singletons. At baseline, cycle 4 day 1, and cycle 7 day 1, blood was sampled. This record belongs to a study of OX40 agonist ivuxolimab in advanced cancers. Study as a whole: Patients with hepatocellular carcinoma, melanoma, renal cell or head and neck cancer made up the dose-escalation patients. General study points: A proportion of nonresponders additionally exhibited low normalized T-cell clonal expansion.

The chain combines TRBV7-8 with TRBJ1-5, with 10 bases lining up with TRBD1. Sequenced material: CD4+ or CD8+ T cells sorted from blood, taken in a trial of the OX40 agonist ivuxolimab. The source is an adult with an advanced solid tumor such as melanoma, head and neck, liver or kidney cancer. This CDR3 reads CASSLARGTGDQPQHF. The CDR3 DNA sequence: TGTGCCAGCAGCTTAGCGAGGGGGACAGGGGACCAGCCCCAGCATTTT. The full variable domain, rest sourced from reference TRBV7-8 and TRBJ1-5, is GAGVSQSPRYKVAKRGQDVALRCDPISGHVSLFWYQQALGQGPEFLTYFQNEAQLDKSGLPSDRFFAERPEGSVSTLKIQRTQQEDSAVYLCASSLARGTGDQPQHFGDGTRLSIL.